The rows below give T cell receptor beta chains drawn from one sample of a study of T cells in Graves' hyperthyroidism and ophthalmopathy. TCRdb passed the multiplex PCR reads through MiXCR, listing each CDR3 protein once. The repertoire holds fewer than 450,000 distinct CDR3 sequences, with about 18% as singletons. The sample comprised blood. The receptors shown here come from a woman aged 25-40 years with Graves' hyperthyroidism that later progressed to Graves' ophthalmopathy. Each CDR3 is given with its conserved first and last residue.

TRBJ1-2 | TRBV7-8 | CASSLPGTEFYGYTF
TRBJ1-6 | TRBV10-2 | CASSESIGGLLGSPLHF
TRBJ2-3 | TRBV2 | CASRMTFTGTDTQYF
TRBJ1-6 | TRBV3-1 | CASSQALGRSESSYNSPLHF
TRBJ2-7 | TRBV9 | CASSVSDSMTYEQYF
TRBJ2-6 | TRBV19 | CASNPGNSGANVLTF
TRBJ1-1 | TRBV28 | CASSFRADAEAFF
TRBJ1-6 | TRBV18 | CASSPRGTGINSPLHF
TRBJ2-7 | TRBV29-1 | CSVVFGTGTYEQYF
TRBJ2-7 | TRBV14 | CASSLRDRGNYEQYF
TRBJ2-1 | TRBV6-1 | CASSSTGNEQFF
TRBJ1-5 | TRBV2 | CASSEASAGVEPQHF
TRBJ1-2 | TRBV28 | CASSPRPRGQFGYTF
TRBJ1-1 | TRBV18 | CASSPGYTDTEAFF
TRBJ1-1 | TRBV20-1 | CSARQGSGTEAFF
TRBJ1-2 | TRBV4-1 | CASSQLRGGVYGYTF
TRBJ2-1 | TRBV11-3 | CASSSWWNSEIRDEQFF
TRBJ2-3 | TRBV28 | CASSSYSGSYTDTQYF
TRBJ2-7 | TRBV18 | CASSRPGLAALYEQYF
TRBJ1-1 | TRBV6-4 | CASTGTQGAVEAFF
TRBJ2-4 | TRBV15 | CATSRENVENLAKNIQYF
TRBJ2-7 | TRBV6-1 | CATASGGDYEQYF
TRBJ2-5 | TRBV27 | CASSLSESETQYF
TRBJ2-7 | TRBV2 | CASRGGLRSSYEQYF
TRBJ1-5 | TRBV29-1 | CSAQQGAFQPQHF
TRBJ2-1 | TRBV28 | CASSHRAGLGFNEQFF
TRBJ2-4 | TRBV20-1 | CSARDSRPQYF
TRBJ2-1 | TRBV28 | CASSPVQNNEQFF
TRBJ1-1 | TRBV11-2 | CASSTWAAEAFF
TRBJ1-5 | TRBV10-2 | CASSDGVVQPQHF
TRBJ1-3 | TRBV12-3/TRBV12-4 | CASAKGREGGNTIYF
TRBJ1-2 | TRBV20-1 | CSARDFLGRDEGYGYTF
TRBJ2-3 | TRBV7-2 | CASSLGRSYYGTDTQYF
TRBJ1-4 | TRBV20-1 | CSAREQGAWEKLFF
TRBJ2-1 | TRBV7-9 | CASSSLAGGLYTQFF
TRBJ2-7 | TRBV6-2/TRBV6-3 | CASSYSKAGFSYEQYF
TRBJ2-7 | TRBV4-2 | CASSPGQGVTYEQYF
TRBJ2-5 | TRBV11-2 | CASGNRETQYF
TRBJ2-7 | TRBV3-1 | CASSRSGGAPYEQYF
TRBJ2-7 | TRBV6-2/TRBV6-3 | CASSYLVSLGEQYF
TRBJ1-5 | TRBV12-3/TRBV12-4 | CASSSRTDHSNQPQHF
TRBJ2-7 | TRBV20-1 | CSARQYRQGMTYEQYF
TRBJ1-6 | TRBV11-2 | CASAGGNNSPLHF
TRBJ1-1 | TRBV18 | CASSGAGFGTEAFF
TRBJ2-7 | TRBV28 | CASSLGWAGGFYEQYF
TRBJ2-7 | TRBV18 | CASSPFDGTPYVEQYF
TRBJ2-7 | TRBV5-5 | CASSLPSGAYEQYF
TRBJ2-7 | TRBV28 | CASSSYRTLSSYEQYF
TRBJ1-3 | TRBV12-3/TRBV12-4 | CASSGRNREKGNTIYF
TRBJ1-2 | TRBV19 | CASSIEGTATYGYTF
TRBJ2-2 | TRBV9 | CASSDGLTGELFF
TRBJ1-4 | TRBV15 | CATPRQGVPNEKLFF
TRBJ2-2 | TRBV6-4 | CASRLGTANTGELFF
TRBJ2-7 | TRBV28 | CASSTGQGGREQYF
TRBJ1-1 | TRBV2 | CASKSGLWHTEAFF
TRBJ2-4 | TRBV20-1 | CSARDLEEGLAKNIQYF
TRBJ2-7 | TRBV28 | CASSYGRTGNEQYF
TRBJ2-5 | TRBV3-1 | CASSQVPGQETQYF
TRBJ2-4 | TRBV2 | CASSGRTGGDANIQYF